This T cell receptor (beta chain) was sequenced for a study of a mutant IDH1 vaccine in newly diagnosed glioma. Germline V gives CDR1 SGHTA, CDR2 FQGNSA. The CDR3 spans 16 residues. With 3 bases clipped from V and 7 bases from J, the junction kept 14 bases outside the gene matches. The time point: week 35, safety follow-up. In the vaccine, a single dose held 300 ug of the mutant IDH1 20-mer peptide, along with topical imiquimod. Details on this clone: Its cognate antigen is unknown.

This table comes from immunoSEQ multiplex PCR, and its TCRdb copy is limited to in-frame clones, with some not included. The table records approximately 62,000 clones, 84% of them present only once. This TCR came from a man aged 25-40 years with glioma. This material consisted of PBMCs, taken from a glioma patient whose treatment included an IDH1 peptide vaccine. This chain uses TRBV7-2 with TRBJ1-2, with 7 bases identical to TRBD1. For the CDR3, the DNA is TGTGCCAGCAGCTTGATGGGGACAGTCAGGGCGCCTGGCTACACCTTC. Translated, it gives CASSLMGTVRAPGYTF.